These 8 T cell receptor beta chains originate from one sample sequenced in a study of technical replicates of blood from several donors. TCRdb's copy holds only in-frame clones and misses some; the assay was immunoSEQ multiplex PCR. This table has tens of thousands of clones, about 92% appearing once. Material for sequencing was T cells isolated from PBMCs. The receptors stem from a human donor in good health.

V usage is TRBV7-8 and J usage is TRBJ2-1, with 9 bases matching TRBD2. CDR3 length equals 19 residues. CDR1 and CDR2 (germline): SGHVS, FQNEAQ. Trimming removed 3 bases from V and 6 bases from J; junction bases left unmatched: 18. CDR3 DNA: TGTGCCAGCAGCTTCATGCGAGCAAGCGGGGGGAGGTCAATCAATGAGCAGTTCTTC. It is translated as CASSFMRASGGRSINEQFF.

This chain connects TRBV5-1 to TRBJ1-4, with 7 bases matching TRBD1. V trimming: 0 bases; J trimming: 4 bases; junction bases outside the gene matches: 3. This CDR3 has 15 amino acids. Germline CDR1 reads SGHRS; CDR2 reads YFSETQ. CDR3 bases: TGCGCCAGCAGCTTGGACGACAGGGATAATGAAAAACTGTTTTTT. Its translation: CASSLDDRDNEKLFF. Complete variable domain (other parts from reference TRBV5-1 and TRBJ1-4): KAGVTQTPRYLIKTRGQQVTLSCSPISGHRSVSWYQQTPGQGLQFLFEYFSETQRNKGNFPGRFSGRQFSNSRSEMNVSTLELGDSALYLCASSLDDRDNEKLFFGSGTQLSVL.

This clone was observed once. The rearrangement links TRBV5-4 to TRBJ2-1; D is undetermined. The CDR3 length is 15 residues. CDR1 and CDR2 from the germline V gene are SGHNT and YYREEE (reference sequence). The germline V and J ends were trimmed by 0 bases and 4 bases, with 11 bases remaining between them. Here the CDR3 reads CASSLASTTYNEQFF. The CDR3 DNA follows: TGTGCCAGCAGCTTGGCTAGTACAACTTACAATGAGCAGTTCTTC.

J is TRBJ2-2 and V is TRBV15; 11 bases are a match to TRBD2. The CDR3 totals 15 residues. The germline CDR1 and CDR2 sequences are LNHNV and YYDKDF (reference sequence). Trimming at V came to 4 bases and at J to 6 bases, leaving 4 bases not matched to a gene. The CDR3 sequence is CATSKLAGVAGELFF. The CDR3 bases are TGTGCCACCAGCAAACTAGCGGGAGTTGCCGGGGAGCTGTTTTTT. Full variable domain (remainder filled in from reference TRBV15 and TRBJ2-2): DAMVIQNPRYQVTQFGKPVTLSCSQTLNHNVMYWYQQKSSQAPKLLFHYYDKDFNNEADTPDNFQSRRPNTSFCFLDIRSPGLGDTAMYLCATSKLAGVAGELFFGEGSRLTVL.

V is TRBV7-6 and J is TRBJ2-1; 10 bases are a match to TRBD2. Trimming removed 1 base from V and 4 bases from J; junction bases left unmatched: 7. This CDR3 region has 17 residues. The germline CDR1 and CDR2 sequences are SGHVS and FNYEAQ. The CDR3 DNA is TGTGCCAGCAGCTTAGTACTAGCGGGAAAGCAGTACAATGAGCAGTTCTTC. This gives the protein CASSLVLAGKQYNEQFF.

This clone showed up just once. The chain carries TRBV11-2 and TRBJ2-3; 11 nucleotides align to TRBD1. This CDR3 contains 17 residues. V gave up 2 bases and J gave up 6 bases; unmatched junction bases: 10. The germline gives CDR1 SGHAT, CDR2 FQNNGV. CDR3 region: CASSLILRTGGWDTQYF. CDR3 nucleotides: TGTGCCAGCAGCTTAATTCTCCGGACAGGGGGCTGGGATACGCAGTATTTT.

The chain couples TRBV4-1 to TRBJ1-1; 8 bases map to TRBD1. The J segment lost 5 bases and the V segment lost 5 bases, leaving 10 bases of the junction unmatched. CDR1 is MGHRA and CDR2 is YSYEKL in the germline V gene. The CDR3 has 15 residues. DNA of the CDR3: TGCGCCAGCAGCTCGAGGACAGGGCGGCGGACTGAAGCTTTCTTT. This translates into CASSSRTGRRTEAFF.

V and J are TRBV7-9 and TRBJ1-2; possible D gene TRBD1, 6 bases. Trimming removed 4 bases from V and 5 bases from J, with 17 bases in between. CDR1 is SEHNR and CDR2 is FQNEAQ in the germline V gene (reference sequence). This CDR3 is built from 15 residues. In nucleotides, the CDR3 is TGTGCCAGCAGCTATGGGGACACACGGAGGTATGGCTACACCTTC. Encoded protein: CASSYGDTRRYGYTF.